These 7 T cell receptor beta chains were sequenced from one sample in a study of cytomegalovirus exposure and HLA in healthy donors (dated by TCRdb to 2017 to 2019). The receptor library was made with the immunoSEQ multiplex PCR assay. The multiplex PCR relied on a mix of 60 forward primers for TCR Vbeta segments and 13 reverse primers for TCR Jbeta segments. TCRdb retrieved this table from immuneACCESS and kept in-frame rearrangements only. Not all clones are present; in checked studies, unresolved V genes account for under half, and no reason is known for the remainder. This sample is represented by approximately 210,000 clones; approximately 85% of them were singletons. Clones ranked in the top ten supply approximately 1.5% of the sample. Sequencing was carried out using PBMCs. Receptors were obtained from a girl between 10 and 17 years old in good health and CMV-seropositive.

The chain uses TRBV6-5 and TRBJ2-7; perhaps TRBD1 as D (5 bases). This CDR3 comprises 15 residues. V was clipped by 3 bases and J by 2 bases, with 14 bases between them. Germline CDR1 MNHEY, CDR2 SVGAGI. The CDR3: CASSYTFGATYEQYF. As DNA, the CDR3 is TGTGCCAGCAGTTATACTTTTGGGGCAACCTACGAGCAGTACTTC.

The chain couples TRBV6-6 to TRBJ1-2; 8 bases are a match to TRBD1. The J segment lost 7 bases and the V segment lost 8 bases, leaving 3 bases of the junction unmatched. There are 11 residues in the CDR3. The germline CDR1 and CDR2 sequences are MNHNY and SVGAGI (reference sequence). CDR3 nucleotides: TGTGCCAGCGGACAGGGCGGTGGCTACACCTTC. As protein: CASGQGGGYTF.

CDR3 coding DNA: TGCGCCGGAGCTCATCAGGGGGTGAAGGATCAGCCCCAGCATTTT. Protein: CAGAHQGVKDQPQHF. The rearrangement links TRBV10-1 to TRBJ1-5; 7 bases map to TRBD1. This CDR3 has 15 amino acids. Trimming cost V 11 bases and J 5 bases; bases outside gene matches: 15. Germline V gene lookup returns CDR1 WNHNN and CDR2 SYGVQD (reference sequence).

The chain couples TRBV6-5 to TRBJ2-7; TRBD1 might be the D (6 bases). The CDR3 is 14 residues long. Trimming pared 5 bases from V and 1 base from J, leaving 12 bases between. Germline CDR1 and CDR2: MNHEY and SVGAGI. CDR3 DNA sequence: TGTGCCAGCAGTCCGACCGGGACATCCTACGAGCAGTACTTC. This codes for CASSPTGTSYEQYF.

This clone has only one observation. This same CDR3 is encoded by further DNA sequences in the sample. This CDR3 is CASSYSRGGGNEQFF. The CDR3 coding sequence is TGTGCCAGCAGTTACTCGCGGGGGGGTGGGAATGAGCAGTTCTTC. This chain connects TRBV6-5 to TRBJ2-1; 9 nucleotides agree with TRBD2. In germline, CDR1 is MNHEY, CDR2 SVGAGI. V shed 0 bases, J shed 7 bases, and the junction held 4 bases outside the gene matches. The CDR3 has 15 amino acids.

The rearrangement uses TRBV9 and TRBJ1-4, with a tentative D call TRBD1 (5 bases). There are 16 residues in the CDR3. CDR1 and CDR2 (germline): SGDLS, YYNGEE. V lost 3 bases and J 5 bases, leaving 17 bases between the germline ends. The CDR3 DNA sequence: TGTGCCAGCAGCGAGAAACAGACAGTTAGAAATGAAAAACTGTTTTTT. Translation gives CASSEKQTVRNEKLFF.

J is TRBJ1-1 and V is TRBV6-6, with 9 positions matching TRBD1. CDR3 length: 15 amino acids. V trimming: 2 bases; J trimming: 4 bases; junction bases outside the gene matches: 5. Per the germline V gene, CDR1 is MNHNY and CDR2 is SVGAGI (reference sequence). The CDR3 here is CASSYAGQGPTEAFF. CDR3 sequence (DNA): TGTGCCAGCAGTTACGCCGGACAGGGGCCCACTGAAGCTTTCTTT.